Listed below are T cell receptor beta chains from one sample, sequenced in a study of naive and memory T cell subsets. Via MiXCR, TCRdb re-called the 5' RACE reads, giving one row per CDR3 protein. The top ten clones hold roughly 9.8% of a sample with over 50,000 distinct CDR3 sequences, roughly 7.5% of them seen once. These TCRs come from a female donor in good health. The CDR3 runs from the conserved cysteine through the conserved F or W. The order of the fields is D gene, V gene, J gene, clone size, CDR3 DNA, CDR3 protein. A D gene is named only where the DNA matches it firmly. The size of a clone is reported for some rows only, either as once, few or many, or as a class for expanded clones.

.	TRBV20-1	TRBJ2-1	few	TGCAGTGCTAGGAGGGCCCTAAGAGGCAATGAGCAGTTCTTC	CSARRALRGNEQFF
.	TRBV29-1	TRBJ2-3	.	TGCAGCGTTGGGCGTGCCCTCACAGATACGCAGTATTTT	CSVGRALTDTQYF
.	TRBV28	TRBJ1-2	many	TGTGCCAGCAGCCCTTGGGGAGGAGCACATGGCTACACCTTC	CASSPWGGAHGYTF
.	TRBV6-2/TRBV6-3	TRBJ2-7	many	TGTGCCAGCATTGAGGGACAAACCTTCTACGAGCAGTACTTC	CASIEGQTFYEQYF
.	TRBV12-3/TRBV12-4	TRBJ2-1	.	TGTGCCAGCAGACCTGCCGGGAGAAACAATGAGCAGTTCTTC	CASRPAGRNNEQFF
.	TRBV5-8	TRBJ2-5	many	TGTGCCAGCAGGGAACGGGCGGAGACCCAGTACTTC	CASRERAETQYF
.	TRBV5-4	TRBJ2-3	.	TGTGCCAGCAGCTTGGCGGCGGCCCAAAGAGCAGATACGCAGTATTTT	CASSLAAAQRADTQYF
.	TRBV19	TRBJ2-1	.	TGTGCCAGTAGTATACGGGGGAATGAGCAGTTCTTC	CASSIRGNEQFF
.	TRBV21-1	TRBJ2-5	many	TGTGCCAGCAGCAGGGCAGCGGGGGGTCATAAGACCCAGTACTTC	CASSRAAGGHKTQYF
.	TRBV6-2/TRBV6-3	TRBJ2-5	many	TGTGCCAGCAGTCCGGGTCCTGCGACGACTTATTCGGAGACCCAGTACTTC	CASSPGPATTYSETQYF
.	TRBV6-5	TRBJ2-7	.	TGTGCCAGCAGTAGGGGTAGATCCTACGAGCAGTACTTC	CASSRGRSYEQYF
TRBD2	TRBV20-1	TRBJ2-3	.	TGCAGTGCTAGAGATAGCGGGGGAAGCACAGATACGCAGTATTTT	CSARDSGGSTDTQYF
TRBD2	TRBV12-3/TRBV12-4	TRBJ2-3	few	TGTGCCAGCAGTTGGACTAGCGGGGTTGGAGATACGCAGTATTTT	CASSWTSGVGDTQYF
.	TRBV9	TRBJ1-5	.	TGTGCCAGCAGCCGGACACTTTCGAGCAATCAGCCCCAGCATTTT	CASSRTLSSNQPQHF
.	TRBV7-2	TRBJ1-2	.	TGTGCCAGCAGGGTCTCCTATGGCTACACCTTC	CASRVSYGYTF
.	TRBV10-2	TRBJ1-4	few	TGCGCCAGCAGTGACCCATGGACAACTAATGAAAAACTGTTTTTT	CASSDPWTTNEKLFF
.	TRBV18	TRBJ2-1	few	TGTGCCAGCTCTCCCGGGACCCGAGGGAACAATGAGCAGTTCTTC	CASSPGTRGNNEQFF
.	TRBV10-2	TRBJ2-4	.	TGCGCCAGCAGTGAAGGCTTTGCTTTAGCCAAAAACATTCAGTACTTC	CASSEGFALAKNIQYF
.	TRBV7-2	TRBJ2-2	.	TGTGCCAGCAGCTTTGTGGGAATTACCGGGGAGCTGTTTTTT	CASSFVGITGELFF
.	TRBV27	TRBJ1-2	many	TGTGCCAGCAGTTTAAGGGGAACCTATGGCTACACCTTC	CASSLRGTYGYTF
.	TRBV7-9	TRBJ2-7	.	TGTGCCAGCAGCTTAAATTCTGGCGGTAGCTCCTACGAGCAGTACTTC	CASSLNSGGSSYEQYF
.	TRBV3-1	TRBJ2-7	many	TGTGCCAGCAGCCACGCCTACGAGCAGTACTTC	CASSHAYEQYF
.	TRBV4-2	TRBJ1-6	.	TGTGCCAGCAGCCAAGAGGCAGTCGTCTCTAATTCACCCCTCCACTTT	CASSQEAVVSNSPLHF
.	TRBV20-1	TRBJ2-7	few	TGCAGTGCTGTTTCGGTCGGGACATCGGATAAGCTGTACTTC	CSAVSVGTSDKLYF
.	TRBV12-3/TRBV12-4	TRBJ2-3	.	TGTGCCAGCAGTTCGGGGGGCACTAGCACAGATACGCAGTATTTT	CASSSGGTSTDTQYF
TRBD1	TRBV4-1	TRBJ1-6	.	TGCGCCAGCAGCCAAAGTGACAGGGGGGGCGATTCACCCCTCCACTTT	CASSQSDRGGDSPLHF
TRBD1	TRBV5-4	TRBJ1-5	few	TGTGCCAGCAGCTGGGACAGGGGTCTTGACCAGCCCCAGCATTTT	CASSWDRGLDQPQHF
.	TRBV5-6	TRBJ2-1	.	TGTGCCAGCAGCCTCCCGGGAACAAGTGTCATTGAGCAGTTCTTC	CASSLPGTSVIEQFF
.	TRBV12-3/TRBV12-4	TRBJ1-4	.	TGTGCCAGCATCGTTGGACCGGGGAATGAAAAACTGTTTTTT	CASIVGPGNEKLFF
.	TRBV6-5	TRBJ2-5	many	TGTGCCAGCAGTTACTCGGGGAGGATGGAGACCCAGTACTTC	CASSYSGRMETQYF
.	TRBV20-1	TRBJ1-5	.	TGCAGTGCTAGGGCTTGGCAGGATAGCAATCAGCCCCAGCATTTT	CSARAWQDSNQPQHF
.	TRBV20-1	TRBJ2-7	many	TGCAGTGCCGCCGCACGACGGGTAGGGAACGAGCAGTACTTC	CSAAARRVGNEQYF
.	TRBV20-1	TRBJ2-5	few	TGCAGTGCTAGAGATCCGGCTCTCTTAGTGACCCAGTACTTC	CSARDPALLVTQYF
.	TRBV13	TRBJ1-1	many	TGTGCCAGCAGCTTAGGACACCCCCGGAACACTGAAGCTTTCTTT	CASSLGHPRNTEAFF
.	TRBV11-3	TRBJ2-2	many	TGTGCCAGCAGCGTAGAGGGACAAAGAACCGGGGAGCTGTTTTTT	CASSVEGQRTGELFF
TRBD1	TRBV5-4	TRBJ2-5	few	TGTGCCAGCAGCTTGGGGACAGGGGGCGCGGGAGAGACCCAGTACTTC	CASSLGTGGAGETQYF
.	TRBV3-1	TRBJ1-2	many	TGTGCCAGCAGCCACCCGACACATGGCTACACCTTC	CASSHPTHGYTF
.	TRBV29-1	TRBJ2-7	few	TGCAGCGTTGTTAGGTCGGGGAGCTCCTACGAGCAGTACTTC	CSVVRSGSSYEQYF
TRBD1	TRBV2	TRBJ1-1	.	TGTGCCAGCAGTCGACAGGGGCCTGAAGCTTTCTTT	CASSRQGPEAFF
.	TRBV7-7	TRBJ2-5	few	TGTGCTAGCAGCTCGGACGTCCAAGAGACCCAGTACTTC	CASSSDVQETQYF
.	TRBV12-3/TRBV12-4	TRBJ1-1	many	TGTGCCAGCAGTTGGAAAGAGGTAAAGAACACTGAAGCTTTCTTT	CASSWKEVKNTEAFF
.	TRBV3-1	TRBJ2-2	many	TGTGCCAGCAGCCTCCGGGACAACACCGGGGAGCTGTTTTTT	CASSLRDNTGELFF
TRBD1	TRBV27	TRBJ1-5	many	TGTGCCAGCAGATACCGGGACAGGGGATCTCAATGGGGCAATCAGCCCCAGCATTTT	CASRYRDRGSQWGNQPQHF
TRBD2	TRBV2	TRBJ2-3	few	TGTGCCAGCAGTCGGACTAGCGGCACAGATACGCAGTATTTT	CASSRTSGTDTQYF
.	TRBV6-2/TRBV6-3	TRBJ1-5	many	TGTGCCAGCAGTTACACAGTGGGGTTCAATCAGCCCCAGCATTTT	CASSYTVGFNQPQHF
TRBD1	TRBV5-4	TRBJ2-1	.	TGTGCCAGCAGCAACCGGGACAGCCGTATGGATGAGCAGTTCTTC	CASSNRDSRMDEQFF
TRBD2	TRBV29-1	TRBJ2-2	many	TGCAGCGTTGGTACTCTCCTAGCGGGGGGGACCGGGGAGCTGTTTTTT	CSVGTLLAGGTGELFF
TRBD2	TRBV5-1	TRBJ2-7	many	TGCGCCAGCAGGCCGACTAGCGGGGCCTCCTACGAGCAGTACTTC	CASRPTSGASYEQYF
.	TRBV29-1	TRBJ2-2	few	TGCAGCGTTGGGGGACACCGGGACCGCAACACCGGGGAGCTGTTTTTT	CSVGGHRDRNTGELFF
TRBD2	TRBV29-1	TRBJ2-3	.	TGCAGCGGAAAGCGGGGCTCTAGCACAGATACGCAGTATTTT	CSGKRGSSTDTQYF
.	TRBV28	TRBJ1-5	many	TGTGCCAGCAGTGGAGGGAAGGCTGGTGATCAGCCCCAGCATTTT	CASSGGKAGDQPQHF
.	TRBV4-3	TRBJ1-1	few	TGCGCCAGCAGCCAAGGACGAGCAGAGAACACTGAAGCTTTCTTT	CASSQGRAENTEAFF
TRBD1	TRBV4-2	TRBJ2-1	many	TGTGCCAGCAGAGACGGGACAGGGGAAAGCAATGAGCAGTTCTTC	CASRDGTGESNEQFF
.	TRBV5-1	TRBJ2-3	.	TGCGCCAGCTCGGGGATCGGTGGCACAGATACGCAGTATTTT	CASSGIGGTDTQYF